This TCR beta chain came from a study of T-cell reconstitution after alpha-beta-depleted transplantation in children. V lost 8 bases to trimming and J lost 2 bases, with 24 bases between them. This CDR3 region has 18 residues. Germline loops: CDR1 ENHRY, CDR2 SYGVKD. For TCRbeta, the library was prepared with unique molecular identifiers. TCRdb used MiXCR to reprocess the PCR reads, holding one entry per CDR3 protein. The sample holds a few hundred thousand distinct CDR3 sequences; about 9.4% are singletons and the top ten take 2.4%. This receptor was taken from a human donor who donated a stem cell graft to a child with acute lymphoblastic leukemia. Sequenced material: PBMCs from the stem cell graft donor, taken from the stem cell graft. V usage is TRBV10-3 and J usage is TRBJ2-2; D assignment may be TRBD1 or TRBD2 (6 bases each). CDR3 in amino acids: CAIRLASLPGANTGELFF. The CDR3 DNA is TGTGCCATCCGTCTGGCCTCATTACCGGGGGCTAACACCGGGGAGCTGTTTTTT.